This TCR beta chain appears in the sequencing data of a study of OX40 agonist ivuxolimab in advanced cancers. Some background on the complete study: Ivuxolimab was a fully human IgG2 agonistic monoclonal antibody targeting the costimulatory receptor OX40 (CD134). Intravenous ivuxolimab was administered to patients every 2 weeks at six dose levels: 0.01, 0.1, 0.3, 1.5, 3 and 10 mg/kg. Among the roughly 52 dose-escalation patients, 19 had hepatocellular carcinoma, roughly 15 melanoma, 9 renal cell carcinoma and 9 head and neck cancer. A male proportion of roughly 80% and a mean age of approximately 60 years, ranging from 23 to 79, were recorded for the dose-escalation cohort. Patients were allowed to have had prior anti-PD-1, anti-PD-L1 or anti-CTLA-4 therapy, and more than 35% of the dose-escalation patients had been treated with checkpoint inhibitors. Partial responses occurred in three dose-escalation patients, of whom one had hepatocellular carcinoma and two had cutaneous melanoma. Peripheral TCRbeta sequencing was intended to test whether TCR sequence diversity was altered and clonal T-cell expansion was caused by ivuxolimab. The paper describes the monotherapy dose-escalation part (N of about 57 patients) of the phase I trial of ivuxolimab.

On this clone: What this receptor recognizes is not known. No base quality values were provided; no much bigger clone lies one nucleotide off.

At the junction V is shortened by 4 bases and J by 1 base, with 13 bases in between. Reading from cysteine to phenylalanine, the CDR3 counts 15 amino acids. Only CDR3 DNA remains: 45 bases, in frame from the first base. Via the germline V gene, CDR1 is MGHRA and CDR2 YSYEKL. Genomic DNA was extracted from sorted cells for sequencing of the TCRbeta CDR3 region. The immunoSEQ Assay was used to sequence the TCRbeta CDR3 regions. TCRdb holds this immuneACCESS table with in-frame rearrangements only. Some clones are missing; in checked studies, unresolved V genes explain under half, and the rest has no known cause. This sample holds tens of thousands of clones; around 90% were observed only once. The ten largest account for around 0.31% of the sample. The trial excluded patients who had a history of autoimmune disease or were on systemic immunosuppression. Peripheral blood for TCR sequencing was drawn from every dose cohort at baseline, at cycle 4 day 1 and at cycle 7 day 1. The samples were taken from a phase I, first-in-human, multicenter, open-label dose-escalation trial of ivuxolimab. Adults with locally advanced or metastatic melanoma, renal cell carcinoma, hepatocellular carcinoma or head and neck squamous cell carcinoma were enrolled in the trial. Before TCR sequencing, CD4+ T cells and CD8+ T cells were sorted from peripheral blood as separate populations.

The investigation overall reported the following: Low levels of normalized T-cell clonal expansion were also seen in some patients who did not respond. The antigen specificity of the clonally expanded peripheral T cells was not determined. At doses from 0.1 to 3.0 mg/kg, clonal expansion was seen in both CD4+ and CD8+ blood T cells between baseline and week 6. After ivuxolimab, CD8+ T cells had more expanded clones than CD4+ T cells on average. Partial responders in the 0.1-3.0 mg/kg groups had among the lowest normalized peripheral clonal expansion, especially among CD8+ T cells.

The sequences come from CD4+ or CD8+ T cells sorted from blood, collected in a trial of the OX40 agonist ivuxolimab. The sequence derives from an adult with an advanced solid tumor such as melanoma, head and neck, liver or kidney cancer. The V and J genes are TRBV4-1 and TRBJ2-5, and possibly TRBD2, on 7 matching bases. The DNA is TGCGCCAGCAGCCCAAGGGGGGGGCCCCAAGAGACCCAGTACTTC. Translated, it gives CASSPRGGPQETQYF.